Here is one TCR beta chain with its context. The data were obtained in a study of immune evolution from preneoplasia to lung adenocarcinoma. Data came from immunoSEQ multiplex PCR; TCRdb stores just in-frame clones and leaves some out. Of 5,000 or so clones listed, roughly 80% are singletons. V lost 1 base and J 4 bases, leaving 14 bases between the germline ends. This CDR3 contains 15 residues. Germline V lookup: CDR1 SSHAT, CDR2 FNYEAQ (reference sequence). Sequencing was performed on FFPE minimally invasive lung adenocarcinoma tissue. This sequence was found in a person aged 55-80 years with lung adenocarcinoma. This chain uses TRBV7-7 with TRBJ2-7; D gene uncertain. CDR3 nucleotide sequence: TGTGCCAGCAGCTTAGGGCCGCTGGGGATTTACGAGCAGTACTTC. Its protein product is CASSLGPLGIYEQYF.